This T cell receptor beta chain emerged from a study of type 1 regulatory T cells. Study background: This in vitro CD4 product, T-allo10, is enriched for Tr1 cells and alloantigen-specific.

V shed 0 bases and J 5 bases; nucleotides not matched to a gene: 14. The CDR3 has 18 residues. CDR1 is LNHNV and CDR2 is YYDKDF in the germline V gene (reference sequence). TCRdb called the reads again in MiXCR, with one record for every CDR3 protein. Among under 75,000 distinct CDR3 sequences listed, about a fifth were seen once. This clonotype was seen repeatedly, ten times or more. Its antigen is unknown. Overall study results and limits: Tr1 cells had a more restricted TCR repertoire than non-Tr1 cells.

The sequenced sample consisted of cultured type 1 regulatory T (Tr1) cells, either the whole culture or a sorted fraction (not recorded which). The chain links TRBV15 to TRBJ2-7; TRBD1 agrees at 9 bases. The receptor was isolated from a human donor in good health. CDR3 sequence reads: CATSREHGVQGARNEQYF. In nucleotides, the CDR3 is TGTGCCACCAGCAGAGAACACGGAGTACAGGGGGCTAGAAACGAGCAGTACTTC. The whole variable domain, filled in from reference TRBV15 and TRBJ2-7, reads DAMVIQNPRYQVTQFGKPVTLSCSQTLNHNVMYWYQQKSSQAPKLLFHYYDKDFNNEADTPDNFQSRRPNTSFCFLDIRSPGLGDTAMYLCATSREHGVQGARNEQYFGPGTRLTVT.